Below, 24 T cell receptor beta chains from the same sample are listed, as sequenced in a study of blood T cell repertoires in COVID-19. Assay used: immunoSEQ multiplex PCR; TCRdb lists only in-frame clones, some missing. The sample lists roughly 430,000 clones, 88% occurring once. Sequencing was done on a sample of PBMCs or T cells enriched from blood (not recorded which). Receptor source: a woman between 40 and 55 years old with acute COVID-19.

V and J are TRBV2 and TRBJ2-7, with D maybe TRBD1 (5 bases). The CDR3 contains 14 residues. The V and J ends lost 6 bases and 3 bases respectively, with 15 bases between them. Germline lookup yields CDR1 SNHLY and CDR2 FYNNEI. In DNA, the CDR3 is TGTGCCAGCAGCTCCCAGGGAAATCTCTACGAGCAGTACTTC. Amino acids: CASSSQGNLYEQYF.

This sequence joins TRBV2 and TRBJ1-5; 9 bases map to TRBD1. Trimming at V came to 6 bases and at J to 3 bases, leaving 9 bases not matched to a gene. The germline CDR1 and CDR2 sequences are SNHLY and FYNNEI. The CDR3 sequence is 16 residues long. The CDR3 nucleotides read TGTGCCAGCAGAGCCGAACAGGGGGCAAACAATCAGCCCCAGCATTTT. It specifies CASRAEQGANNQPQHF. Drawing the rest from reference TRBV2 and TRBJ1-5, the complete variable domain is EPEVTQTPSHQVTQMGQEVILRCVPISNHLYFYWYRQILGQKVEFLVSFYNNEISEKSEIFDDQFSVERPDGSNFTLKIRSTKLEDSAMYFCASRAEQGANNQPQHFGDGTRLSIL.

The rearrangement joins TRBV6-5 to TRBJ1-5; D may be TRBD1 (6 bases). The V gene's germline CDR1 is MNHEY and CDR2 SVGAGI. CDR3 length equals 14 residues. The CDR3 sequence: CGASWAGESQPQHF. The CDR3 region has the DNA TGTGGGGCATCTTGGGCAGGGGAGAGCCAGCCCCAGCATTTT.

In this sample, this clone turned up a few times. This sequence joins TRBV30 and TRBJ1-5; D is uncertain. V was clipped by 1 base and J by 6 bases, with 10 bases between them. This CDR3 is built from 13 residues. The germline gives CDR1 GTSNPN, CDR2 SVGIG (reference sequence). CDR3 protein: CAWSAGSGQPQHF. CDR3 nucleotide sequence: TGTGCCTGGAGTGCGGGGAGCGGTCAGCCCCAGCATTTT.

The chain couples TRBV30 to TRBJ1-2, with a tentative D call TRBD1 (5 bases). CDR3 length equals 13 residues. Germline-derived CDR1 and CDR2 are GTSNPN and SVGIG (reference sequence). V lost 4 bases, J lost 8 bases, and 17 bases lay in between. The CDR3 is CAWNLRAGNGYTF. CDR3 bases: TGTGCCTGGAACCTACGGGCAGGGAACGGCTACACCTTC.

The CDR3 region has the DNA TGTGCCAGTAGTCTGAGTCGGGTCCCCTACAATGAGCAGTTCTTC. Its protein product is CASSLSRVPYNEQFF. This chain uses TRBV19 with TRBJ2-1, with D unclear. Per germline, CDR1 LNHDA and CDR2 SQIVND (reference sequence). V gave up 5 bases and J gave up 2 bases, with 13 bases separating them. The CDR3 consists of 15 residues.

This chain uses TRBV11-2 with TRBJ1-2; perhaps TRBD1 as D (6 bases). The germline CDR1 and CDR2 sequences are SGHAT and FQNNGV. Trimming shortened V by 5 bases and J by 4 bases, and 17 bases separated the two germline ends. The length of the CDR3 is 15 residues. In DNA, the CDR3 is TGTGCCAGCAGCCATGTCAACAGGGCGGTCTATGGCTACACCTTC. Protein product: CASSHVNRAVYGYTF.

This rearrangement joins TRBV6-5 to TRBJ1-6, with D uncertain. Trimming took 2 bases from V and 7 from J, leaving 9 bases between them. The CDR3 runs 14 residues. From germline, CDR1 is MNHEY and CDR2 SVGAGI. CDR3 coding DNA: TGTGCCAGCAGTTACCAGTTTTTCAATTCACCCCTCCACTTT. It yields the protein CASSYQFFNSPLHF.

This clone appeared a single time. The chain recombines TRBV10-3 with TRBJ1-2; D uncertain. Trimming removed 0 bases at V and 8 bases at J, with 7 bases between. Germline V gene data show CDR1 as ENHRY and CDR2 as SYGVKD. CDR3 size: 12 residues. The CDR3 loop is CAISESTVGYTF. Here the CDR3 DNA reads TGTGCCATCAGTGAGTCCACAGTCGGCTACACCTTC.

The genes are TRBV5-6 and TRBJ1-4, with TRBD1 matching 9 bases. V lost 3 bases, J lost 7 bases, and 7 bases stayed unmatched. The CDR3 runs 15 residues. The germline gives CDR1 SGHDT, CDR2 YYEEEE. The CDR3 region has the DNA TGTGCCAGCAGCTCGAACAGGGGGCTGGGTGAAAAACTGTTTTTT. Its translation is CASSSNRGLGEKLFF. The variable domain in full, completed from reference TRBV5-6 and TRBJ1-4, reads DAGVTQSPTHLIKTRGQQVTLRCSPKSGHDTVSWYQQALGQGPQFIFQYYEEEERQRGNFPDRFSGHQFPNYSSELNVNALLLGDSALYLCASSSNRGLGEKLFFGSGTQLSVL.

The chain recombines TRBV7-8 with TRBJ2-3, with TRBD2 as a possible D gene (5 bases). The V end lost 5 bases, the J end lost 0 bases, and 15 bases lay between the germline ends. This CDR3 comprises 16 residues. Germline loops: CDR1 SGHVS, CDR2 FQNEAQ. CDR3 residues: CASSLGVFTSTDTQYF. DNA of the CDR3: TGTGCCAGCAGCCTCGGGGTCTTCACTAGCACAGATACGCAGTATTTT.

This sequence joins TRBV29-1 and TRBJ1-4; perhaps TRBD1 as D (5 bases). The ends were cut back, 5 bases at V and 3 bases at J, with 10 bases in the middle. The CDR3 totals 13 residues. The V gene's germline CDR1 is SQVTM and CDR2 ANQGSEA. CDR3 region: CSVRVGPNEKLFF. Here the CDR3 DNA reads TGCAGCGTTCGGGTGGGGCCTAATGAAAAACTGTTTTTT. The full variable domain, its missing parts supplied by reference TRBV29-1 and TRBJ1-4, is SAVISQKPSRDICQRGTSLTIQCQVDSQVTMMFWYRQQPGQSLTLIATANQGSEATYESGFVIDKFPISRPNLTFSTLTVSNMSPEDSSIYLCSVRVGPNEKLFFGSGTQLSVL.

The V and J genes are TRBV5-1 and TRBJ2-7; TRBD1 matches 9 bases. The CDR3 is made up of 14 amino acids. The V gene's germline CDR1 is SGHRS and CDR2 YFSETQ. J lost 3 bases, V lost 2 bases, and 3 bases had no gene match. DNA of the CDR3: TGCGCCAGCAGCTTACAGGGGGCAAACTACGAGCAGTACTTC. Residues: CASSLQGANYEQYF.

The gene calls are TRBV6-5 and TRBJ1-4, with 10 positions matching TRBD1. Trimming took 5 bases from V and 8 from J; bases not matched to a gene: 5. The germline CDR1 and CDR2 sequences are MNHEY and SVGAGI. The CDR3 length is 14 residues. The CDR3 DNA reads TGTGCCAGCAGTATGGACAGGGGGAAGGAAAAACTGTTTTTT. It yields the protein CASSMDRGKEKLFF.

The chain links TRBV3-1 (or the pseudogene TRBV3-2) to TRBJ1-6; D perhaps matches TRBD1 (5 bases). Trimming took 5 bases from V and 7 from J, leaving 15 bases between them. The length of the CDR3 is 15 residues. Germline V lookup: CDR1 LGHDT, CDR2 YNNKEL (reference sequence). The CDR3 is CASSYLREGNSPLHF. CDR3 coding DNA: TGTGCCAGCAGCTACCTCAGGGAGGGGAATTCACCCCTCCACTTT.

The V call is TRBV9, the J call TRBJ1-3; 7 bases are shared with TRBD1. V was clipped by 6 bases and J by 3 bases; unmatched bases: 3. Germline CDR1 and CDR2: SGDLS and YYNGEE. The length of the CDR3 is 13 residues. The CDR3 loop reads CASTSGGGNTIYF. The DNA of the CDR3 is TGTGCCAGCACCTCAGGGGGTGGAAACACCATATATTTT.

CDR3 in DNA: TGCGCCAGCAGCTCTCTCGGGTCGGGGGTCAGAGAGACCCAGTACTTC. Translated: CASSSLGSGVRETQYF. The rearrangement joins TRBV5-1 to TRBJ2-5; perhaps TRBD2 as D (6 bases). From germline, CDR1 is SGHRS and CDR2 YFSETQ. V lost 3 bases to trimming and J lost 4 bases, with 19 bases between them. This CDR3 region has 16 residues.

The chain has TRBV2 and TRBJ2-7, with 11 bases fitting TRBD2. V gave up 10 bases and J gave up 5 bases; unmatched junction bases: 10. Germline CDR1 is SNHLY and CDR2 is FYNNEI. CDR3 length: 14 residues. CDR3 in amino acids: CATQTSGGTDEQYF. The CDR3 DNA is TGTGCCACTCAAACTAGCGGGGGTACCGACGAGCAGTACTTC.

In DNA form, the CDR3 reads TGCGCCAGCAGTCAACGGCAGGGGGGTAACACTGAAGCTTTCTTT. Its protein is CASSQRQGGNTEAFF. This rearrangement joins TRBV23-1 to TRBJ1-1, with 7 bases matching TRBD1. TRBV23-1 is marked as an open reading frame, function uncertain. The CDR3 has 15 residues. The junction had 5 bases not matched to a gene; V was cut back by 2 bases and J by 2 bases.

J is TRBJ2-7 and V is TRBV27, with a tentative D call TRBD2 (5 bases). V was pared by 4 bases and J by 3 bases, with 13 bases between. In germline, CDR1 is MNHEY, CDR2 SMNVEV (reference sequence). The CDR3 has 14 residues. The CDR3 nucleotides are TGTGCCAGCAGTTCCCGCGGGTGGGGCTACGAGCAGTACTTC. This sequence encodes CASSSRGWGYEQYF.

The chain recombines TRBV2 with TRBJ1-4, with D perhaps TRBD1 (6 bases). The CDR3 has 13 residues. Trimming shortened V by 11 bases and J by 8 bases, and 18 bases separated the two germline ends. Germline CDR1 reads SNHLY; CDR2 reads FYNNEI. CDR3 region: CASQDRRGEKLFF. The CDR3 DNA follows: TGTGCCTCCCAAGACAGGCGAGGCGAAAAACTGTTTTTT. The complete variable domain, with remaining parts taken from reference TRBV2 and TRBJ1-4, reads EPEVTQTPSHQVTQMGQEVILRCVPISNHLYFYWYRQILGQKVEFLVSFYNNEISEKSEIFDDQFSVERPDGSNFTLKIRSTKLEDSAMYFCASQDRRGEKLFFGSGTQLSVL.

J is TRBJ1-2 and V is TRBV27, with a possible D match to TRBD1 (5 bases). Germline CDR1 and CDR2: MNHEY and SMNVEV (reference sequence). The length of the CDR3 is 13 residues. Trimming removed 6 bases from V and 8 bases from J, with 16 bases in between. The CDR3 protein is CASRTPGGEGYTF. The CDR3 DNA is TGTGCCAGCAGGACGCCGGGGGGGGAAGGCTACACCTTC.

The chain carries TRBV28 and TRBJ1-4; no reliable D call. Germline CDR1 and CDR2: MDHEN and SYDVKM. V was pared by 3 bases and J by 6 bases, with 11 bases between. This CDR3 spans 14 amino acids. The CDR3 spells CASSLRLNHEKLFF. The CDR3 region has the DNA TGTGCCAGCAGTTTGAGACTTAACCATGAAAAACTGTTTTTT.

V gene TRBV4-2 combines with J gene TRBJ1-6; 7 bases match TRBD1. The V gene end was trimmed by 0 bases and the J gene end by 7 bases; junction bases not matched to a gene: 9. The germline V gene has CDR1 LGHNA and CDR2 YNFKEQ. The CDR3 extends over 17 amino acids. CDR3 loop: CASSQDRGGVGNSPLHF. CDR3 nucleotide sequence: TGTGCCAGCAGCCAAGACCGAGGGGGCGTAGGAAATTCACCCCTCCACTTT.